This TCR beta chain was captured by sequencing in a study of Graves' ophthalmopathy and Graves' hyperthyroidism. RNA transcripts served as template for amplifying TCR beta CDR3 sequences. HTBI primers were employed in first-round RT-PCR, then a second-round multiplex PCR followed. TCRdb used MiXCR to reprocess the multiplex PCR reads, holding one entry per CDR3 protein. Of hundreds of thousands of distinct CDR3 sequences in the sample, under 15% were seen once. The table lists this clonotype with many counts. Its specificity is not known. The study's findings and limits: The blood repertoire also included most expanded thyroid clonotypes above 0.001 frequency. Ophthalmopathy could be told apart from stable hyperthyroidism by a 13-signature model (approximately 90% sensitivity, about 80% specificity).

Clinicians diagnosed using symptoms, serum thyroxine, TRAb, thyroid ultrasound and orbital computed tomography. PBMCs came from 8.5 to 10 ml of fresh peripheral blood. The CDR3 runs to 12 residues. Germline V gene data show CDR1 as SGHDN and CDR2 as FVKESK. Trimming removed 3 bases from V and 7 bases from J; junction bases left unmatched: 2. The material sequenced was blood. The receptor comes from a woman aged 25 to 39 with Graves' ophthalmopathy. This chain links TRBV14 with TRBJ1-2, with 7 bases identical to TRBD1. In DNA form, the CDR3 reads TGTGCCAGCAGCCAGACAGGGATTGGCTACACCTTC. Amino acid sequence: CASSQTGIGYTF. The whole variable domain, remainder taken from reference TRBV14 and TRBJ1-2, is EAGVTQFPSHSVIEKGQTVTLRCDPISGHDNLYWYRRVMGKEIKFLLHFVKESKQDESGMPNNRFLAERTGGTYSTLKVQPAELEDSGVYFCASSQTGIGYTFGSGTRLTVV.